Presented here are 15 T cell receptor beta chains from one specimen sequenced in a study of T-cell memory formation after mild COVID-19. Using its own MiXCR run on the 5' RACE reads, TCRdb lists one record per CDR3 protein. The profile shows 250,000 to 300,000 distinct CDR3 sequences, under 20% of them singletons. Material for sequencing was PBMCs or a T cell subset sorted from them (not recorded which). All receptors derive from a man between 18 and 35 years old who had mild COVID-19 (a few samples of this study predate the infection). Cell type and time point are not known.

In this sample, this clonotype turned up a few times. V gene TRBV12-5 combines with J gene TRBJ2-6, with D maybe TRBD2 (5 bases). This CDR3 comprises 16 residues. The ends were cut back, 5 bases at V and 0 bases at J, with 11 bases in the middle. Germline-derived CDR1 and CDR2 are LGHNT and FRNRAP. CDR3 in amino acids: CASGPGWISGANVLTF. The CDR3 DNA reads TGTGCTAGTGGTCCGGGATGGATCTCTGGGGCCAACGTCCTGACTTTC.

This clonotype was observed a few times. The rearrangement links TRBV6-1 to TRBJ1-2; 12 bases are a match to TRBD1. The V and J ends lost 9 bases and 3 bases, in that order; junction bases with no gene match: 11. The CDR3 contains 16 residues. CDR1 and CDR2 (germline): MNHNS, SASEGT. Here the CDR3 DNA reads TGTGCCAGTATTACCCCGGGACAGGGGGCAGACTATGGCTACACCTTC. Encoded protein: CASITPGQGADYGYTF.

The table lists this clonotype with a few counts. The CDR3 sequence: CASSRDGFYEQYF. DNA of the CDR3: TGTGCCAGCAGCCGGGATGGCTTCTACGAGCAGTACTTC. The chain joins TRBV7-6 to TRBJ2-7; D perhaps matches TRBD2 (5 bases). Germline assignment: CDR1 SGHVS and CDR2 FNYEAQ. The ends were cut back, 5 bases at V and 3 bases at J, with 11 bases in the middle. The CDR3 is 13 amino acids.

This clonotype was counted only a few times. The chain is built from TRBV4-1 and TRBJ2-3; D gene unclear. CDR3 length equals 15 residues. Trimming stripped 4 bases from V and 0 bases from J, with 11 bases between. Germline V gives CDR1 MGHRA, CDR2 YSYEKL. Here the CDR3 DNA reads TGCGCCAGCAGCCTCCTCAGAGGTAGCACAGATACGCAGTATTTT. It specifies CASSLLRGSTDTQYF.

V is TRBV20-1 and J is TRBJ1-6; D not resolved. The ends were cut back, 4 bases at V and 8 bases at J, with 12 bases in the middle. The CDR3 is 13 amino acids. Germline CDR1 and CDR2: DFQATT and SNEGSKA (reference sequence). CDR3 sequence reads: CSAISPMDSPLHF. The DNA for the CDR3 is TGCAGTGCTATCAGCCCCATGGATTCACCCCTCCACTTT.

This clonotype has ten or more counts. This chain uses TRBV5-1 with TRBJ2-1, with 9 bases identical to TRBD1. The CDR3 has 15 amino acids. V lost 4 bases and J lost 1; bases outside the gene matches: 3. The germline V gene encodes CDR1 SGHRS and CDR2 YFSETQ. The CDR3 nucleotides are TGCGCCAGCAGCCTAGACAGGGGGTCCTACAATGAGCAGTTCTTC. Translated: CASSLDRGSYNEQFF.

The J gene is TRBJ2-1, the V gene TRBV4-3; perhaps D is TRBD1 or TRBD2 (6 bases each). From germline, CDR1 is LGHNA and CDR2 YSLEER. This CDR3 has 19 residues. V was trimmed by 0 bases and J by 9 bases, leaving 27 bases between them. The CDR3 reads CASSQEAGIGTYPSSEQFF. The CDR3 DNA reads TGCGCCAGCAGCCAAGAGGCGGGGATCGGGACATATCCTTCGAGTGAGCAGTTCTTC.

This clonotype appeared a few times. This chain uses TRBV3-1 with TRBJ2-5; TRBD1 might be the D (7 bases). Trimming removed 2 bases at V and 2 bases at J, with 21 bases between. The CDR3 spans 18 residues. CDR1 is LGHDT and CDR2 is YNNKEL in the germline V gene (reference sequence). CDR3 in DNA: TGTGCCAGCAGCCAATACGCAGGGGGGACACATCAACAAGAGACCCAGTACTTC. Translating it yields CASSQYAGGTHQQETQYF.

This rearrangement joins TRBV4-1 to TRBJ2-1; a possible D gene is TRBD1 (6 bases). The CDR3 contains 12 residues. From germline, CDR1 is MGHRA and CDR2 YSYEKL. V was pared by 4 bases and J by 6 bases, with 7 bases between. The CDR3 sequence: CASSPDSNEQFF. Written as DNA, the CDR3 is TGCGCCAGCAGCCCGGACAGCAATGAGCAGTTCTTC.

The chain's CDR3 is CASSLSRGGDEQFF. CDR3 DNA: TGTGCCAGCAGTTTATCCCGAGGGGGGGATGAGCAGTTCTTC. The chain employs TRBV28 and TRBJ2-1; D is perhaps TRBD2 (7 bases). The germline CDR1 and CDR2 sequences are MDHEN and SYDVKM. Trimming removed 1 base at V and 8 bases at J, with 12 bases between. The CDR3 is made up of 14 amino acids.

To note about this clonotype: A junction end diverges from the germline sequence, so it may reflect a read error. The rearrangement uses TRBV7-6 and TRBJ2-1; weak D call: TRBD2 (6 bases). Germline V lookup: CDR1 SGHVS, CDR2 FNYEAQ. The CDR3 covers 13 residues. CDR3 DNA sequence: TGTGCCAGCAGCTTAGCGGAGGGAGGCGAGCGGTTCTTC. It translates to CASSLAEGGERFF. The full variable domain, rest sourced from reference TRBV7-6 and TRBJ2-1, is GAGVSQSPRYKVTKRGQDVALRCDPISGHVSLYWYRQALGQGPEFLTYFNYEAQQDKSGLPNDRFSAERPEGSISTLTIQRTEQRDSAMYRCASSLAEGGERFFGPGTRLTVL.

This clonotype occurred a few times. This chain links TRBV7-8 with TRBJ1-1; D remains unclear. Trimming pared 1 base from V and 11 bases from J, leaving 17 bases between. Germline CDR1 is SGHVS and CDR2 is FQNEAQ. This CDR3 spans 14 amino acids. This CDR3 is CASSLGKATPGAFF. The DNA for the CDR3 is TGTGCCAGCAGCTTAGGAAAAGCGACCCCGGGGGCTTTCTTT.

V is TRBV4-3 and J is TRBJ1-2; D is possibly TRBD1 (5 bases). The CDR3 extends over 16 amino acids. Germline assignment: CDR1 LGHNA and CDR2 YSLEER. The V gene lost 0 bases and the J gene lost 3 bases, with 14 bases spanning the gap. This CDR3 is CASSQDPYRGDYGYTF. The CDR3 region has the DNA TGCGCCAGCAGCCAAGACCCCTACCGGGGGGACTATGGCTACACCTTC.

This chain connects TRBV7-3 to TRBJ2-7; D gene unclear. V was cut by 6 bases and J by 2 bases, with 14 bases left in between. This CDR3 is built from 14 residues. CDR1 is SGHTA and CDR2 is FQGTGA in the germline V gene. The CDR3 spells CASSRPDATYEQYV. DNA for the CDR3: TGTGCCAGCAGTCGGCCCGACGCCACCTACGAGCAGTACGTC.

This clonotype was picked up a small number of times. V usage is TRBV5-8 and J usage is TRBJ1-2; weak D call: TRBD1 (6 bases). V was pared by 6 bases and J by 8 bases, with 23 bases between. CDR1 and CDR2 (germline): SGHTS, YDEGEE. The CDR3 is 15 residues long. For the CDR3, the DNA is TGTGCCAGCACCGACGGGGGCAACGGGGAGTGGGGCTACACCTTC. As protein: CASTDGGNGEWGYTF.